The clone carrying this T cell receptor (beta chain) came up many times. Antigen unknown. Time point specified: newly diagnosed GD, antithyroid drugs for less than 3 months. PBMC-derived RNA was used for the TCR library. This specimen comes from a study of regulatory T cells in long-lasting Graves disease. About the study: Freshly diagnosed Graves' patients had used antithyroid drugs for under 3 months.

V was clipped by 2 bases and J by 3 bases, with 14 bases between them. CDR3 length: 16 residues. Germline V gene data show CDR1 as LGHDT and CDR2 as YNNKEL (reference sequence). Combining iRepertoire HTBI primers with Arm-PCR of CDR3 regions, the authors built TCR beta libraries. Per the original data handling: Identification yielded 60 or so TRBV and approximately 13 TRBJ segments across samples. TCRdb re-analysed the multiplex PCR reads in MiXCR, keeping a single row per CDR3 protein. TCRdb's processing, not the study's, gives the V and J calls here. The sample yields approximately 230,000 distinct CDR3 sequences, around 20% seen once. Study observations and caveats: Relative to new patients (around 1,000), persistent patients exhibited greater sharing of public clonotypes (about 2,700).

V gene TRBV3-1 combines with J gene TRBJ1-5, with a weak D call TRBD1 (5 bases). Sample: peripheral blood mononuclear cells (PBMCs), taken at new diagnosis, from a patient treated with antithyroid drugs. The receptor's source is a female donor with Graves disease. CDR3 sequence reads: CASSQFQGEVNQPQHF. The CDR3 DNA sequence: TGTGCCAGCAGCCAATTTCAGGGAGAGGTCAATCAGCCCCAGCATTTT.